The 10 T cell receptor beta chains given below trace back to one sample, sequenced in a study of T-cell reconstitution after alpha-beta-depleted transplantation in children (dated by TCRdb to 2015 to 2016). Libraries were built with PCR. The listed sequencing device is Illumina HiSeq 2500. To normalize quantification of the TCRbeta repertoire, the TCR libraries were built with molecular barcoding that relied on unique molecular identifiers. The public sequencing data were trimmed at Q25 with fastp and processed into clonotypes with MiXCR by TCRdb, which kept only in-frame beta chains. CDR3 protein duplicates are merged, each entry listing the most common genes and DNA. The sample records around 3,400 distinct CDR3 sequences, roughly 22% of which are singletons. Around 25% of the sample comes from the top ten. What the time point label conveys for this sample: day 60 (about 2 months) after transplantation. Per the publication, the treatment or condition label means: allogeneic hematopoietic cell transplantation with graft depleted of TCRalphabeta T cells and CD19 B cells.

This specimen consisted of PBMCs, mostly from graft donor cells, obtained 60 days after TCRalphabeta/CD19-depleted stem cell transplant. These TCRs come from a male patient between 2 and 9 years old who had a stem cell transplant for acute lymphoblastic leukemia, so the T cells may come from the graft donor.

The table lists this clonotype with many counts. The V and J genes are TRBV4-3 and TRBJ2-7; the D is unclear. The germline V gene encodes CDR1 LGHNA and CDR2 YSLEER. The CDR3 is 12 amino acids. Trimming left V 1 base short and J 6 bases short, with 7 bases between. CDR3 residues: CASSQVVPEQYF. In nucleotides, the CDR3 is TGCGCCAGCAGCCAAGTCGTCCCCGAGCAGTACTTC.

CDR3 sequence reads: CASSKSLREGHNEQYF. CDR3 nucleotide sequence: TGTGCCAGCAGCAAAAGTCTGCGGGAGGGCCACAACGAGCAGTACTTC. The chain employs TRBV9 and TRBJ2-7; 9 bases line up with TRBD2. J gave up 5 bases and V 4 bases, and 13 bases lay outside the gene matches. From germline, CDR1 is SGDLS and CDR2 YYNGEE. The CDR3 covers 16 residues.

This clonotype was observed once. The chain couples TRBV29-1 to TRBJ1-2, with 8 bases aligning to TRBD1. With 6 bases clipped from V and 4 bases from J, the junction kept 13 bases outside the gene matches. This CDR3 has 15 amino acids. Germline assignment: CDR1 SQVTM and CDR2 ANQGSEA. The CDR3 region has the DNA TGCAGCGTCGATCAGGACAGGGTAGGCGGCTATGGCTACACCTTC. Encoded protein: CSVDQDRVGGYGYTF.

This clonotype is classed as medium-sized. The gene calls are TRBV7-9 and TRBJ1-5; TRBD1 matches at 12 bases. The CDR3 covers 16 residues. The V segment lost 0 bases and the J segment 5 bases; nucleotides outside the gene matches: 2. Germline loops: CDR1 SEHNR, CDR2 FQNEAQ (reference sequence). CDR3 sequence (DNA): TGTGCCAGCAGCTTAGCGGGGACAGGGGGCGATCAGCCCCAGCATTTT. The encoded protein is CASSLAGTGGDQPQHF.

This clonotype has a count of ten or more. The genes are TRBV7-6 and TRBJ2-1; D may be TRBD2 (6 bases). This CDR3 is 17 amino acids long. Germline loops: CDR1 SGHVS, CDR2 FNYEAQ. V lost 3 bases and J 4 bases, leaving 19 bases between the germline ends. DNA of the CDR3: TGTGCCAGCAGCTTGGGGGGTTTTTCAAAAGGGTACAATGAGCAGTTCTTC. The encoded protein is CASSLGGFSKGYNEQFF.

This clonotype was seen ten or more times. The chain carries TRBV7-9 and TRBJ1-1; the D is unclear. The CDR3 loop spans 11 amino acids. CDR1 is SEHNR and CDR2 is FQNEAQ in the germline V gene (reference sequence). V was pared by 3 bases and J by 1 base, with 0 bases between. The CDR3 here is CASSLNTEAFF. CDR3 nucleotides: TGTGCCAGCAGCTTGAACACTGAAGCTTTCTTT.

This clonotype qualifies as large. The V gene is TRBV27, the J gene TRBJ2-3; D is unclear. There are 13 residues in the CDR3. V dropped 5 bases and J dropped 3 bases, with 9 bases sitting between them. The germline gives CDR1 MNHEY, CDR2 SMNVEV (reference sequence). The CDR3: CASSPRWTDTQYF. CDR3 in DNA: TGTGCCAGCAGTCCCCGGTGGACAGATACGCAGTATTTT.

This clonotype has a count of ten or more. V is TRBV29-1 and J is TRBJ2-5; tentative D call: TRBD2 (6 bases). The CDR3 is 15 residues long. Germline-derived CDR1 and CDR2 are SQVTM and ANQGSEA. V lost 1 base and J lost 5, with 17 bases in between. The CDR3 is CSVEGLVVAGETQYF. CDR3 nucleotide sequence: TGCAGCGTTGAAGGACTAGTTGTTGCGGGTGAGACCCAGTACTTC.

Judged by abundance, this clonotype is large (0.1 to 1%). The V and J genes are TRBV28 and TRBJ2-3; tentative D call: TRBD2 (6 bases). V lost 7 bases to trimming and J lost 4 bases, with 18 bases between them. The CDR3 totals 15 residues. CDR1 MDHEN and CDR2 SYDVKM come from the germline V gene. The CDR3 DNA is TGTGCCAGCACCGATTCCGGGACTTACTCAGATACGCAGTATTTT. Translating it yields CASTDSGTYSDTQYF.

By share of the sample, this clonotype is medium-sized. This sequence joins TRBV2 and TRBJ1-3; D ambiguous. This CDR3 has 13 amino acids. The germline V and J ends were trimmed by 4 bases and 0 bases, with 4 bases remaining between them. Germline values: CDR1 SNHLY, CDR2 FYNNEI. The CDR3 sequence: CASSGLSGNTIYF. In DNA, the CDR3 is TGTGCCAGCAGTGGACTCTCTGGAAACACCATATATTTT.